The rows below give T cell receptor beta chains drawn from one sample of a study of CD8+ T cells in alopecia areata. Method: immunoSEQ multiplex PCR; TCRdb's copy keeps in-frame clones and lacks some. Of fewer than 200,000 clones in the sample, approximately 62% were seen once. The sample in question was CD4+ T cells sorted from blood, obtained at week 24, from a patient treated with tofacitinib. Every receptor here comes from a human donor with alopecia areata. CDR3s include the opening cysteine and the closing phenylalanine or tryptophan. Fields, in order: D gene, V gene, CDR3 protein. D genes are given only for firm matches.

NA | TRBV7-9 | CASSLYSREEKLFF
TRBD1 | TRBV27 | CASISDRDYEQYF
NA | TRBV18 | CASSPNQETQYF
NA | TRBV20-1 | CSAMKNPEAFF
NA | TRBV7-9 | CASSISDREAFF
NA | TRBV2 | CASTWGSNTQYF
NA | TRBV18 | CASSPAGGEPQHF
NA | TRBV14 | CASSHGETQYF
TRBD2 | TRBV10-3 | CAITPGTSGGRTDTQYF
NA | TRBV10-3 | CAISESGRGETQYF
TRBD1 | TRBV10-3 | CATSTGQGSYEQYF
NA | TRBV7-9 | CASSLPVNTEAFF
NA | TRBV6-6 | CASSYSPGRNYEQYF
NA | TRBV2 | CASSITGSGNTIYF
NA | TRBV13 | CASSILQGRGYTF
NA | TRBV4-1 | CASSQALGTGYEQYF
NA | TRBV6-1 | CASSEMSVTGELFF
NA | TRBV29-1 | CSVEAAGYEKLFF
TRBD1 | TRBV4-1 | CASSPGVGQGRYEQYF
NA | TRBV6-5 | CASGERRSSPLHF
TRBD2 | TRBV18 | CASSSSSGYTDTQYF
NA | TRBV30 | CAARWGARDYGYTF
TRBD1 | TRBV29-1 | CSIRQGQGDSPLHF
TRBD2 | TRBV29-1 | CSVALAGDEQYF
TRBD2 | TRBV9 | CASSISGGAKETQYF
NA | TRBV23-1 | CASSDQPQHF
NA | TRBV5-6 | CASSPEGAATYEQYF
NA | TRBV10-3 | CAGRGNNYGYTF
NA | TRBV30 | CAWGGTDTQYF
NA | TRBV5-1 | CASSLDMQETQYF
NA | TRBV27 | CASSREGNPKSPLHF
NA | TRBV5-1 | CASSSATTVYGYTF
TRBD1 | TRBV5-6 | CASSTPGQEQSNSYNEQFF
TRBD1 | TRBV5-6 | CASSTGTGNRPQHF
NA | TRBV4-1 | CASSVRGGRNSPLHF
NA | TRBV29-1 | CSVEPGGNQPQHF
TRBD2 | TRBV29-1 | CSVSITSGVHNEQFF